This is a list of T cell receptor beta chains from one sample in a study of shared clonotypes between healthy human individuals. Only in-frame clones appear in the TCRdb table, and some are missing; sequencing was by immunoSEQ multiplex PCR. The sample yields about 2.3 million clones, just over 90% seen once. Sequenced: naive CD4+ T cells from PBMCs. These receptors originate from a man between 18 and 35 years old in good health. Some clones in this sample may be carry-over from other donors' samples. The CDR3 runs from the conserved cysteine through the conserved F or W. D genes are given only for firm matches. Size values are once, few and many counts, or a class for expanded clones, and some rows have none.

j_call d_call clone_size v_call cdr3_aa cdr3_nt
TRBJ2-3 - - TRBV7-6 CASSSGTYRTDTQYF TGTGCCAGCAGCTCAGGGACCTACCGCACAGATACGCAGTATTTT
TRBJ2-5 - - TRBV5-1 CASSAGTKTQETQYF TGCGCCAGCAGCGCCGGGACAAAGACCCAAGAGACCCAGTACTTC
TRBJ2-7 - - TRBV9 CASSPPSDYEQYF TGTGCCAGCAGCCCACCGTCAGACTACGAGCAGTACTTC
TRBJ1-1 - - TRBV5-1 CASSLGENTEAFF TGCGCCAGCAGCTTGGGAGAAAACACTGAAGCTTTCTTT
TRBJ2-7 TRBD1 - TRBV18 CASSPTDRDYEQYF TGTGCCAGCTCACCGACAGACAGGGACTACGAGCAGTACTTC
TRBJ2-7 - - TRBV6-5 CASKESASGTYEQYF TGTGCCAGCAAAGAAAGTGCGAGCGGAACCTACGAGCAGTACTTC
TRBJ2-3 TRBD2 - TRBV5-6 CASSLSSGRLDTQYF TGTGCCAGCAGCTTGTCGAGCGGGAGGTTAGATACGCAGTATTTT
TRBJ2-3 TRBD2 - TRBV9 CASTAGGTTDTQYF TGTGCCAGCACAGCGGGAGGGACCACAGATACGCAGTATTTT
TRBJ2-7 - once TRBV30 CAWSTSYEQYF TGTGCCTGGAGTACGTCCTACGAGCAGTACTTC
TRBJ2-5 TRBD2 - TRBV11-2 CASRSPGLGEETQYF TGTGCCAGCAGATCACCGGGACTAGGGGAAGAGACCCAGTACTTC
TRBJ2-2 - - TRBV27 CASSSGRATGELFF TGTGCCAGCAGTTCCGGCAGGGCCACCGGGGAGCTGTTTTTT
TRBJ2-5 - once TRBV11-2 CASRQNGGETQYF TGTGCCAGCAGACAGAACGGGGGAGAGACCCAGTACTTC
TRBJ2-2 - - TRBV5-1 CASSFFLAHADTGELFF TGCGCCAGCAGCTTTTTCCTTGCACATGCGGACACCGGGGAGCTGTTTTTT
TRBJ1-2 TRBD1 - TRBV4-1 CASRDRGSYTF TGCGCCAGCAGGGACAGGGGGAGCTACACCTTC
TRBJ2-7 TRBD2 - TRBV7-2 CASSSRAGVSHEQYF TGTGCCAGCAGCTCGAGAGCGGGAGTCTCCCACGAGCAGTACTTC
TRBJ1-2 - once TRBV28 CASRQLYGYTF TGTGCCAGTAGACAGCTCTATGGCTACACCTTC
TRBJ1-1 - - TRBV20-1 CSATRPLGAFF TGCAGTGCGACACGACCGCTCGGAGCTTTCTTT
TRBJ2-3 TRBD2 - TRBV9 CASSYLAGTSTDTQYF TGTGCCAGCAGCTACCTAGCGGGAACAAGCACAGATACGCAGTATTTT
TRBJ2-3 - - TRBV25-1 CASSDSGRPSVNTQYF TGTGCCAGCAGTGACTCGGGACGCCCGAGTGTAAATACGCAGTATTTT
TRBJ1-2 - - TRBV28 CASRDSQNYGYTF TGTGCCAGCAGGGACAGCCAAAACTATGGCTACACCTTC
TRBJ2-5 TRBD1 - TRBV30 CAWTTGGQTQYF TGTGCCTGGACGACAGGGGGCCAGACCCAGTACTTC
TRBJ2-1 TRBD2 - TRBV5-1 CASSILAGAKNEQFF TGCGCCAGCAGCATACTAGCGGGAGCAAAAAATGAGCAGTTCTTC
TRBJ2-1 TRBD1 - TRBV4-2 CASSLPGTGGPEQFF TGTGCCAGCAGCCTTCCCGGGACAGGGGGCCCTGAGCAGTTCTTC
TRBJ2-2 - - TRBV2 CASSVPTGELFF TGTGCCAGCAGCGTACCCACCGGGGAGCTGTTTTTT
TRBJ1-1 - - TRBV29-1 CSVRGRGGTEAFF TGCAGCGTGCGAGGTCGGGGAGGCACTGAAGCTTTCTTT
TRBJ2-2 - - TRBV2 CASSSQGSRNTGELFF TGTGCCAGCAGCTCCCAGGGGAGTAGGAACACCGGGGAGCTGTTTTTT
TRBJ2-7 TRBD2 - TRBV27 CASSLSSGRTYEQYF TGTGCCAGCAGTTTATCCAGCGGGAGGACCTACGAGCAGTACTTC
TRBJ2-2 - - TRBV12-5 CASGTRLGELFF TGTGCTAGTGGCACCCGTTTAGGGGAGCTGTTTTTT
TRBJ2-7 - few TRBV28 CASSSASLGGQYF TGTGCCAGCAGTTCTGCGTCCTTGGGAGGGCAGTACTTC
TRBJ1-5 TRBD1 - TRBV28 CASSGDPDRGNQPQHF TGTGCCAGCAGTGGGGATCCGGACAGGGGTAATCAGCCCCAGCATTTT
TRBJ2-7 - once TRBV7-9 CASSPRDRSYEQYF TGTGCCAGCAGCCCAAGAGACAGGTCCTACGAGCAGTACTTC
TRBJ1-1 - - TRBV6-1 CASGGNTEAFF TGTGCCAGCGGAGGGAACACTGAAGCTTTCTTT
TRBJ1-3 - - TRBV28 CASSLSEGGLRNTIYF TGTGCCAGCAGTTTATCGGAGGGCGGGCTACGAAACACCATATATTTT
TRBJ1-5 TRBD1 - TRBV11-1 CASSLTGGDQPQHF TGTGCCAGCAGCCTGACAGGGGGTGATCAGCCCCAGCATTTT
TRBJ2-1 TRBD1 - TRBV5-1 CASSQGAGTYNEQFF TGCGCCAGCAGCCAGGGGGCGGGAACCTACAATGAGCAGTTCTTC
TRBJ1-2 TRBD1 - TRBV29-1 CSVEGTTGRGNYGYTF TGCAGCGTTGAAGGAACGACAGGGAGGGGGAACTATGGCTACACCTTC
TRBJ2-7 - - TRBV5-1 CASSGIKTGPLGSSEQYF TGCGCCAGCAGCGGAATAAAGACAGGCCCGCTTGGTTCTTCCGAGCAGTACTTC
TRBJ2-5 TRBD1 once TRBV14 CASSRRTGRNTYQETQYF TGTGCCAGCAGCCGCCGGACAGGACGAAATACATACCAAGAGACCCAGTACTTC
TRBJ1-1 - - TRBV6-6 CASSYGVGGMNTEAFF TGTGCCAGCAGTTACGGGGTGGGCGGCATGAACACTGAAGCTTTCTTT
TRBJ1-2 - - TRBV19 CASIGDTHYGYTF TGTGCCAGTATCGGCGACACCCACTATGGCTACACCTTC
TRBJ1-1 - few TRBV7-7 CASSLASSTEAFF TGTGCCAGCAGCTTAGCCTCGTCGACTGAAGCTTTCTTT
TRBJ2-5 - once TRBV28 CASSSRRGSFRETQYF TGTGCCAGCAGCTCCCGGCGAGGTTCATTTCGCGAGACCCAGTACTTC
TRBJ1-5 - few TRBV2 CASSVGLNQPQHF TGTGCCAGCAGTGTCGGCCTCAATCAGCCCCAGCATTTT
TRBJ2-1 - - TRBV7-9 CASSFINPGEQFF TGTGCCAGCAGCTTCATCAACCCCGGGGAGCAGTTCTTC
TRBJ1-5 TRBD1 once TRBV5-1 CASSPFPGQGQPQHF TGCGCCAGCAGCCCTTTCCCGGGACAGGGCCAGCCCCAGCATTTT
TRBJ2-3 TRBD1 - TRBV28 CASSTAGGGETDTQYF TGTGCCAGCAGTACCGCAGGGGGCGGCGAAACAGATACGCAGTATTTT